These T cell receptor beta chains were read from a single sample in a study of cytomegalovirus exposure and HLA in healthy donors. Generated by immunoSEQ multiplex PCR, the TCRdb table keeps only in-frame clones and is missing some. The repertoire includes about 86,000 clones, 75% to 80% of them detected once, and roughly 6% sits in the top ten. Sequences were obtained from PBMCs. These receptors originate from a female donor in good health and CMV-seronegative. CDR3s include the opening cysteine and the closing phenylalanine or tryptophan. D genes are given only for firm matches. Only part of the rows carry a size: once, few, many, or a class if the clone is expanded.

size,D,V,J,CDR3,DNA
NA,NA,TRBV5-4,TRBJ2-7,CASSLDGGESSYEQYF,TGTGCCAGCAGCTTGGACGGCGGGGAGAGCTCCTACGAGCAGTACTTC
few,TRBD1,TRBV5-4,TRBJ1-5,CASSLGGTASNQPQHF,TGTGCCAGCAGCTTGGGAGGGACAGCTAGCAATCAGCCCCAGCATTTT
NA,TRBD2,TRBV5-4,TRBJ2-3,CASSPGGRALDTQYF,TGTGCCAGCAGCCCCGGGGGGAGGGCCCTAGATACGCAGTATTTT
NA,NA,TRBV18,TRBJ1-5,CASSLEDSDQPQHF,TGTGCCAGCTCACTAGAAGACAGCGATCAGCCCCAGCATTTT
NA,TRBD2,TRBV6-6,TRBJ2-2,CASRSGGATGELFF,TGTGCCAGCCGTTCGGGAGGTGCCACCGGGGAGCTGTTTTTT
NA,NA,TRBV30,TRBJ1-4,CACSKGGSEKLFF,TGTGCCTGCTCCAAGGGGGGGAGTGAAAAACTGTTTTTT
NA,TRBD1,TRBV10-1,TRBJ2-1,CASSGRTGGLSSYNEQFF,TGCGCCAGCAGTGGACGGACAGGGGGCTTAAGCTCCTACAATGAGCAGTTCTTC
NA,NA,TRBV7-9,TRBJ2-2,CASSLSSGNTGELFF,TGTGCCAGCAGCTTAAGCTCAGGGAACACCGGGGAGCTGTTTTTT
NA,NA,TRBV7-9,TRBJ2-4,CASSLPGVVRGDIQYF,TGTGCCAGCAGCTTACCCGGGGTTGTTCGGGGAGACATTCAGTACTTC
NA,NA,TRBV5-1,TRBJ1-2,CASSRTKPRGGDGYTF,TGCGCCAGCAGCAGAACAAAGCCCCGGGGAGGGGATGGCTACACCTTC
NA,NA,TRBV5-1,TRBJ1-2,CASSAGTSRGYTF,TGCGCCAGCAGCGCCGGGACTAGCCGGGGCTACACCTTC
NA,TRBD2,TRBV9,TRBJ2-1,CASSVEGLAGGQGNEQFF,TGTGCCAGCAGCGTTGAGGGACTAGCGGGGGGGCAGGGCAATGAGCAGTTCTTC
NA,TRBD2,TRBV6-1,TRBJ2-2,CASSGGTSGRRELFF,TGTGCCAGCAGTGGTGGGACTAGCGGGAGAAGGGAGCTGTTTTTT
NA,NA,TRBV29-1,TRBJ2-7,CSVLQGVGSEQYF,TGCAGCGTGCTACAGGGAGTCGGTAGTGAGCAGTACTTC
NA,TRBD2,TRBV28,TRBJ2-3,CASMGLDTDTQYF,TGTGCCAGCATGGGACTAGACACAGATACGCAGTATTTT
few,NA,TRBV2,TRBJ1-4,CASSDPNEKLFF,TGTGCCAGCAGTGACCCGAATGAAAAACTGTTTTTT
NA,NA,TRBV30,TRBJ1-1,CDWSVRLDMGLIPEAFF,TGTGACTGGAGTGTAAGGTTGGACATGGGACTGATCCCTGAAGCTTTCTTT
NA,TRBD2,TRBV7-2,TRBJ2-7,CASSSTGGQRGYEQYF,TGTGCCAGCAGCTCCACGGGGGGTCAGAGAGGCTACGAGCAGTACTTC
NA,TRBD1,TRBV25-1,TRBJ1-4,CASSSTGLRGKLFF,TGTGCCAGCAGCTCGACAGGGTTGAGAGGAAAACTGTTTTTT
NA,TRBD1,TRBV19,TRBJ2-7,CASSIEDRGYEQYF,TGTGCCAGTAGTATAGAGGACAGGGGTTACGAGCAGTACTTC
once,NA,TRBV4-3,TRBJ1-1,CASSQVASRVTEAFF,TGCGCCAGCAGCCAAGTCGCCAGTCGGGTCACTGAAGCTTTCTTT
NA,TRBD1,TRBV7-2,TRBJ2-5,CASSHGQGQETQYF,TGTGCCAGCAGCCATGGACAGGGCCAAGAGACCCAGTACTTC
NA,NA,TRBV9,TRBJ2-2,CASSQVRGGNGELFF,TGTGCCAGCAGCCAGGTCAGGGGAGGGAACGGGGAGCTGTTTTTT
NA,TRBD1,TRBV2,TRBJ2-7,CASSVVGQGAYEQYF,TGTGCCAGCAGTGTCGTAGGACAGGGAGCCTACGAGCAGTACTTC
NA,NA,TRBV12-5,TRBJ2-3,CASGLEQGVNTQYF,TGTGCTAGTGGTTTGGAACAGGGAGTCAATACGCAGTATTTT
NA,TRBD1,TRBV14,TRBJ1-2,CASSQGQGDYTF,TGTGCCAGCAGCCAAGGACAGGGAGACTACACCTTC
NA,NA,TRBV10-3,TRBJ1-5,CAISGQPNQPQHF,TGTGCCATCAGCGGACAGCCAAATCAGCCCCAGCATTTT
NA,TRBD2,TRBV6-4,TRBJ2-2,CASSDSSSGRDTGELFF,TGTGCCAGCAGTGACTCGAGTAGCGGGAGAGACACCGGGGAGCTGTTTTTT
NA,NA,TRBV28,TRBJ1-5,CASSRVRSFSNQPQHF,TGTGCCAGCAGTCGAGTCCGAAGCTTTAGCAATCAGCCCCAGCATTTT
NA,NA,TRBV6-6,TRBJ1-5,CASSVSDQPQHF,TGTGCCAGCAGCGTATCGGATCAGCCCCAGCATTTT
NA,TRBD2,TRBV15,TRBJ2-7,CATSRDPSGSDEQYF,TGTGCCACCAGCAGAGATCCTAGCGGGAGCGACGAGCAGTACTTC
few,NA,TRBV5-6,TRBJ2-5,CASSSQETQYF,TGTGCCAGCAGCTCTCAAGAGACCCAGTACTTC
NA,TRBD2,TRBV6-6,TRBJ2-7,CASGPPSGGIYEQYF,TGTGCCAGCGGACCCCCCAGCGGGGGGATCTACGAGCAGTACTTC
NA,NA,TRBV6-5,TRBJ2-1,CASRPVFSSYNEQFF,TGTGCCAGCAGGCCGGTGTTTAGCTCCTACAATGAGCAGTTCTTC
NA,TRBD2,TRBV19,TRBJ2-7,CASSPRGAGGTEQYF,TGTGCCAGTAGTCCCCGGGGAGCGGGAGGTACCGAGCAGTACTTC
NA,NA,TRBV5-1,TRBJ2-3,CASSLGRGNTDTQYF,TGCGCCAGCAGCTTGGGCAGGGGCAACACAGATACGCAGTATTTT
few,NA,TRBV14,TRBJ1-1,CASSQGTYRGEAFF,TGTGCCAGCAGCCAAGGTACCTATCGCGGTGAAGCTTTCTTT
NA,TRBD1,TRBV7-9,TRBJ2-7,CASSSMGTGSSYEQYF,TGTGCCAGCAGCTCAATGGGGACAGGGTCCTCCTACGAGCAGTACTTC
once,NA,TRBV5-4,TRBJ2-7,CASSQRGEGTLEQYF,TGTGCCAGCAGCCAGCGTGGCGAGGGTACCCTCGAGCAGTACTTC
few,NA,TRBV4-2,TRBJ1-2,CASSQDQAAGQVNYGYTF,TGTGCCAGCAGCCAAGATCAGGCGGCGGGTCAGGTTAACTATGGCTACACCTTC
NA,NA,TRBV18,TRBJ2-5,CASSQYQETQYF,TGTGCCAGCTCCCAGTACCAAGAGACCCAGTACTTC
few,TRBD2,TRBV6-6,TRBJ2-3,CASRDWEGTDTQYF,TGTGCCAGCAGGGACTGGGAGGGAACAGATACGCAGTATTTT
few,NA,TRBV13,TRBJ1-4,CASSSRLTQGEKLFF,TGTGCCAGCAGCTCTCGTCTGACTCAGGGTGAAAAACTGTTTTTT
NA,TRBD1,TRBV18,TRBJ1-3,CASSPGQASGNTIYF,TGTGCCAGCTCACCGGGACAGGCGTCTGGAAACACCATATATTTT
NA,TRBD1,TRBV19,TRBJ2-7,CASSGGTGARQYF,TGTGCCAGTAGCGGAGGGACAGGGGCGAGGCAGTACTTC
NA,NA,TRBV5-1,TRBJ2-7,CASSQVGGTYEQYF,TGCGCCAGCAGCCAGGTGGGGGGTACCTACGAGCAGTACTTC
NA,NA,TRBV5-4,TRBJ2-3,CASSSPPSDTQYF,TGTGCCAGCAGCTCCCCCCCTTCAGATACGCAGTATTTT
NA,NA,TRBV27,TRBJ1-1,CASSPRLQNTEAFF,TGTGCCAGCAGTCCTAGACTGCAGAACACTGAAGCTTTCTTT